Shown below are 25 T cell receptor beta chains from a single sample sequenced in a study of T-cell memory formation after mild COVID-19. Via MiXCR, TCRdb re-called the 5' RACE reads, giving one row per CDR3 protein. Among fewer than 450,000 distinct CDR3 sequences listed, less than 25% were seen once. Sequencing was carried out using PBMCs or a T cell subset sorted from them (not recorded which). The receptors come from an adult woman who had mild COVID-19 (a few samples of this study predate the infection). Cell type and time point are not known.

There are a few counts of this clonotype. This rearrangement joins TRBV6-5 to TRBJ2-2, with unresolved D. With 10 bases removed from V and 4 bases from J, the gap between germline ends came to 16 bases. This CDR3 contains 14 residues. Germline V gene sequence: CDR1 MNHEY, CDR2 SVGAGI. The CDR3 reads CATSRTGRTGELFF. In DNA form, the CDR3 reads TGTGCCACCTCTAGGACCGGGCGCACCGGGGAGCTGTTTTTT.

The genes are TRBV3-1 and TRBJ2-7, with 10 nucleotides matching TRBD2. The CDR3 extends over 14 amino acids. CDR1 is LGHDT and CDR2 is YNNKEL in the germline V gene (reference sequence). With V trimmed by 0 bases and J by 4 bases, 0 bases remained unmatched. The CDR3 nucleotides read TGTGCCAGCAGCCAAGAGACTAGCGGGTACGAGCAGTACTTC. Its translation: CASSQETSGYEQYF.

Here the CDR3 DNA reads TGTGCCAGCAGCTTGTTGTCGGGTCCCGCAGATACGCAGTATTTT. Protein sequence: CASSLLSGPADTQYF. This sequence joins TRBV5-6 and TRBJ2-3; the D is unclear. V was shortened by 1 base and J by 4 bases, with 13 bases between the two germline ends. The CDR3 covers 15 residues. Per the germline V gene, CDR1 is SGHDT and CDR2 is YYEEEE. The full variable domain, completed using reference TRBV5-6 and TRBJ2-3, is DAGVTQSPTHLIKTRGQQVTLRCSPKSGHDTVSWYQQALGQGPQFIFQYYEEEERQRGNFPDRFSGHQFPNYSSELNVNALLLGDSALYLCASSLLSGPADTQYFGPGTRLTVL.

The genes are TRBV5-1 and TRBJ2-3; the D gene is possibly TRBD2 (5 bases). The CDR3 spans 13 residues. CDR1 and CDR2 (germline): SGHRS, YFSETQ. The V end lost 4 bases, the J end lost 8 bases, and 14 bases lay between the germline ends. The CDR3 sequence is CASSPGEGPTQYF. In DNA, the CDR3 is TGCGCCAGCAGCCCCGGCGAGGGCCCTACGCAGTATTTT. Based on the CDR3 plus reference TRBV5-1 and TRBJ2-3, the full variable domain is KAGVTQTPRYLIKTRGQQVTLSCSPISGHRSVSWYQQTPGQGLQFLFEYFSETQRNKGNFPGRFSGRQFSNSRSEMNVSTLELGDSALYLCASSPGEGPTQYFGPGTRLTVL.

This clonotype appeared a few times. The V and J genes are TRBV19 and TRBJ1-1; a weak D match, TRBD1 (5 bases). Trimming shortened V by 7 bases and J by 1 base, and 16 bases separated the two germline ends. Germline-derived CDR1 and CDR2 are LNHDA and SQIVND (reference sequence). The CDR3 runs to 15 residues. This chain's CDR3 is CASTSGVGGNTEAFF. CDR3 DNA: TGTGCCAGTACCTCCGGGGTCGGGGGGAACACTGAAGCTTTCTTT. Full variable domain (rest looked up from reference TRBV19 and TRBJ1-1): DGGITQSPKYLFRKEGQNVTLSCEQNLNHDAMYWYRQDPGQGLRLIYYSQIVNDFQKGDIAEGYSVSREKKESFPLTVTSAQKNPTAFYLCASTSGVGGNTEAFFGQGTRLTVV.

The sample holds a few counts of this clonotype. The V gene is TRBV20-1, the J gene TRBJ2-5; D possibly corresponds to TRBD1 (6 bases). Germline values: CDR1 DFQATT, CDR2 SNEGSKA (reference sequence). CDR3 length: 13 amino acids. Deletions cut 5 bases from V and 3 bases from J, with 13 bases between. The CDR3 coding sequence is TGCAGTGCTCCGTGGACAGACGAAGAGACCCAGTACTTC. Translating gives CSAPWTDEETQYF.

Within the sample, this clonotype is medium-sized. V is TRBV7-8 and J is TRBJ1-1; perhaps TRBD1 as D (6 bases). CDR3 length equals 15 residues. Trimming took off 6 bases at V and 0 bases at J, with 14 bases between the two ends. The germline V gene encodes CDR1 SGHVS and CDR2 FQNEAQ. CDR3 loop: CASSSRAGVNTEAFF. The DNA of the CDR3 is TGTGCCAGCAGTTCCAGAGCAGGGGTGAACACTGAAGCTTTCTTT.

The V call is TRBV11-3, the J call TRBJ2-1; D possibly uses TRBD1 or TRBD2 (6 bases each). The V gene's germline CDR1 is SGHNT and CDR2 YENEEA. This CDR3 is built from 15 residues. V shed 4 bases and J shed 2 bases, with 12 bases lying between them. The DNA for the CDR3 is TGTGCCAGCAGCTCACAGGGAGGAACCTACAATGAGCAGTTCTTC. Translated: CASSSQGGTYNEQFF.

Ten or more counts support this clonotype. The CDR3 loop reads CASSFSASGSNEKLFF. The CDR3 DNA follows: TGTGCCAGCAGCTTTTCGGCCTCAGGGTCTAATGAAAAACTGTTTTTT. The chain carries TRBV7-9 and TRBJ1-4, with a possible D match to TRBD1 (5 bases). CDR3 length: 16 residues. V was clipped by 3 bases and J by 3 bases, with 14 bases between them. Per germline, CDR1 SEHNR and CDR2 FQNEAQ (reference sequence).

The J gene is TRBJ2-7, the V gene TRBV4-3; D assignment may be TRBD1 or TRBD2 (5 bases each). Germline CDR1 LGHNA, CDR2 YSLEER. CDR3 length equals 15 residues. V shed 0 bases and J shed 2 bases, with 11 bases lying between them. The CDR3 loop reads CASSQDPGTAYEQYF. The CDR3, as DNA: TGCGCCAGCAGCCAAGATCCCGGGACGGCCTACGAGCAGTACTTC.

This chain connects TRBV4-3 to TRBJ2-1; no definite D call. V was cut by 1 base and J by 7 bases, with 14 bases left in between. CDR1 and CDR2 from the germline V gene are LGHNA and YSLEER. The CDR3 runs 15 residues. CDR3 sequence: CASSQAPEPRNEQFF. The DNA of the CDR3 is TGCGCCAGCAGCCAAGCCCCCGAACCGAGGAATGAGCAGTTCTTC.

This clonotype was recorded a few times. The rearrangement uses TRBV5-1 and TRBJ2-5; D assignment may be TRBD1 or TRBD2 (6 bases each). The V gene lost 0 bases and the J gene lost 5 bases, with 14 bases spanning the gap. Germline-derived CDR1 and CDR2 are SGHRS and YFSETQ. The CDR3 consists of 15 residues. The CDR3 sequence: CASSLASGAGETQYF. The CDR3, as DNA: TGCGCCAGCAGCTTGGCCTCGGGGGCCGGGGAGACCCAGTACTTC.

J is TRBJ2-3 and V is TRBV6-1, with a possible D match to TRBD2 (6 bases). The CDR3 contains 15 residues. The germline CDR1 and CDR2 sequences are MNHNS and SASEGT. V shed 2 bases and J shed 1 base, with 10 bases lying between them. The chain's CDR3 is CASSELSGGTDTQYF. The CDR3, as DNA: TGTGCCAGCAGTGAATTGTCGGGGGGCACAGATACGCAGTATTTT.

This rearrangement joins TRBV18 to TRBJ2-5; D remains unclear. CDR1 KGHSH and CDR2 LQKENI come from the germline V gene. The CDR3 length is 14 residues. Between the trimmed V and J ends, which lost 3 bases and 3 bases, there was a span of 11 bases. CDR3 nucleotide sequence: TGTGCCAGCTCACCGTGGACGTCAGAAGAGACCCAGTACTTC. Protein sequence: CASSPWTSEETQYF.

This clonotype has more than one count but fewer than ten. The chain carries TRBV9 and TRBJ2-7, with 7 positions matching TRBD2. Germline assignment: CDR1 SGDLS and CDR2 YYNGEE. The CDR3 is made up of 14 amino acids. V shed 0 bases, J shed 3 bases, and the junction held 3 bases outside the gene matches. The CDR3 region has the DNA TGTGCCAGCAGCGTAGCTATAGCGGGCTACGAGCAGTACTTC. It yields the protein CASSVAIAGYEQYF.

In this sample, this clonotype turned up a few times. The chain combines TRBV5-1 with TRBJ2-3; D unclear. CDR3 length: 12 residues. From germline, CDR1 is SGHRS and CDR2 YFSETQ. Trimming took off 6 bases at V and 10 bases at J, with 15 bases between the two ends. CDR3 amino acids: CASTKDRQAQYF. The CDR3 coding sequence is TGCGCCAGCACGAAAGACCGTCAGGCGCAGTATTTT. Full variable domain (outside the CDR3, taken from reference TRBV5-1 and TRBJ2-3): KAGVTQTPRYLIKTRGQQVTLSCSPISGHRSVSWYQQTPGQGLQFLFEYFSETQRNKGNFPGRFSGRQFSNSRSEMNVSTLELGDSALYLCASTKDRQAQYFGPGTRLTVL.

This clonotype was counted a few times. The genes are TRBV6-1 and TRBJ2-1, with D possibly called TRBD1 or TRBD2 (6 bases each). Germline loops: CDR1 MNHNS, CDR2 SASEGT. This CDR3 contains 13 residues. Trimming pared 7 bases from V and 10 bases from J, leaving 17 bases between. In nucleotides, the CDR3 is TGTGCCAGCAACCGGGGGACATCGGGCGAGCAGTTCTTC. Translation: CASNRGTSGEQFF.

This rearrangement joins TRBV5-6 to TRBJ1-2; D not resolved. Trimming took 4 bases from V and 3 from J, leaving 13 bases between them. Germline assignment: CDR1 SGHDT and CDR2 YYEEEE. The CDR3 has 14 residues. CDR3 region: CASSPPQLHYGYTF. CDR3 DNA: TGTGCCAGCAGCCCGCCTCAGCTTCACTATGGCTACACCTTC.

The genes are TRBV7-8 and TRBJ2-4, with TRBD2 matching 8 bases. The germline V gene has CDR1 SGHVS and CDR2 FQNEAQ. After removal of 5 bases from V and 6 bases from J, the junction contained 9 bases not matched to a gene. There are 15 residues in the CDR3. The CDR3 nucleotides read TGTGCCAGCAGCCCCCTCCGGGAGGGGAGAAACATTCAGTACTTC. Translation gives CASSPLREGRNIQYF.

This rearrangement joins TRBV2 to TRBJ2-1; D ambiguous. Per germline, CDR1 SNHLY and CDR2 FYNNEI. The V end was cut by 7 bases, the J end by 0 bases, with 7 bases between. The CDR3 totals 13 residues. CDR3 in amino acids: CASMGGSYNEQFF. The CDR3 DNA is TGTGCCAGCATGGGCGGCTCCTACAATGAGCAGTTCTTC.

The chain has TRBV7-2 and TRBJ1-2, with a possible D match to TRBD1 (5 bases). This CDR3 region has 14 residues. Germline V gene data show CDR1 as SGHTA and CDR2 as FQGNSA. V dropped 5 bases and J dropped 8 bases, with 18 bases sitting between them. The CDR3 spells CASSLGEHRWGYTF. In DNA form, the CDR3 reads TGTGCCAGCAGCCTAGGGGAACACCGGTGGGGCTACACCTTC.

The V and J genes are TRBV5-1 and TRBJ1-1; no reliable D call. This CDR3 comprises 13 residues. CDR1 is SGHRS and CDR2 is YFSETQ in the germline V gene. With 5 bases removed from V and 1 base from J, the gap between germline ends came to 9 bases. CDR3 amino acids: CASRSGPNTEAFF. CDR3 coding DNA: TGCGCCAGCAGGTCGGGTCCGAACACTGAAGCTTTCTTT.

This clonotype was counted between two and nine times. V gene TRBV4-2 combines with J gene TRBJ2-1, with 10 bases aligning to TRBD2. This CDR3 region has 16 residues. The germline gives CDR1 LGHNA, CDR2 YNFKEQ. V lost 1 base to trimming and J lost 7 bases; unmatched junction nucleotides: 7. CDR3 coding DNA: TGTGCCAGCAGCCAAGGGGCTAGCGGGAGTGGAAATGAGCAGTTCTTC. Translating gives CASSQGASGSGNEQFF.

This chain joins TRBV4-3 and TRBJ2-2; D remains unclear. Trimming shortened V by 0 bases and J by 1 base, and 12 bases separated the two germline ends. The CDR3 totals 17 residues. Germline V lookup: CDR1 LGHNA, CDR2 YSLEER. The CDR3 nucleotides are TGCGCCAGCAGCCAAGATTTTTCGGTTCTGAACACCGGGGAGCTGTTTTTT. Residues: CASSQDFSVLNTGELFF.

This clonotype has just a few counts. This chain uses TRBV5-1 with TRBJ2-1, with D unclear. The V end lost 4 bases, the J end lost 3 bases, and 14 bases lay between the germline ends. CDR1 SGHRS and CDR2 YFSETQ come from the germline V gene. The CDR3 has 15 residues. DNA for the CDR3: TGCGCCAGCAGCGCCGGTGAGGCATTCTACAATGAGCAGTTCTTC. Its protein is CASSAGEAFYNEQFF.